One and the same sample provided the 29 T cell receptor beta chains below, sequenced in a study of CD8 T cells in ankylosing spondylitis. TCRdb processed the 5' RACE reads anew with MiXCR; each CDR3 protein has one entry. The repertoire holds under 250,000 distinct CDR3 sequences, with roughly 32% as singletons. Material: blood, either unsorted or a sorted T cell fraction (not recorded which). The receptors originated from a male donor with ankylosing spondylitis or in good health (not recorded which).

V usage is TRBV7-9 and J usage is TRBJ2-7, with unresolved D. V lost 4 bases to trimming and J lost 5 bases, with 18 bases between them. The germline CDR1 and CDR2 sequences are SEHNR and FQNEAQ (reference sequence). The CDR3 runs to 15 residues. The CDR3 nucleotides read TGTGCCAGCAGCTCGGGCCAGGCTTATATGGACGAGCAGTACTTC. This translates into CASSSGQAYMDEQYF.

This clonotype has only a few counts. The rearrangement links TRBV7-2 to TRBJ2-1, with 7 bases that match TRBD2. J gave up 6 bases and V 8 bases, and 10 bases lay outside the gene matches. The CDR3 length is 14 residues. Germline CDR1 reads SGHTA; CDR2 reads FQGNSA. CDR3 nucleotides: TGTGCCAGCTCGGTGGGGGGGATAATCAATGAGCAGTTCTTC. Translating gives CASSVGGIINEQFF.

The chain carries TRBV5-5 and TRBJ2-3; D gene uncertain. Germline V CDR1 and CDR2: SGHKS, YYEKEE (reference sequence). CDR3 size: 16 residues. Trimming removed 3 bases from V and 1 base from J, with 15 bases in between. CDR3 region: CASSSSRVGGTDTQYF. Written as DNA, the CDR3 is TGTGCCAGCAGCTCCTCCCGCGTTGGCGGCACAGATACGCAGTATTTT.

This clonotype was picked up many times. The CDR3: CSAIPGGGRNEQFF. The CDR3 nucleotides are TGCAGTGCTATTCCCGGGGGCGGAAGGAATGAGCAGTTCTTC. The chain couples TRBV20-1 to TRBJ2-1; D assignment may be TRBD1 or TRBD2 (6 bases each). The CDR3 covers 14 residues. Germline CDR1 reads DFQATT; CDR2 reads SNEGSKA (reference sequence). V dropped 4 bases and J dropped 7 bases, with 17 bases sitting between them.

The chain recombines TRBV5-8 with TRBJ1-6; D unresolved. V lost 1 base and J 1 base, leaving 9 bases between the germline ends. The CDR3 spans 16 residues. CDR1 is SGHTS, CDR2 YDEGEE, per germline. The DNA for the CDR3 is TGTGCCAGCAGCTTGAGTGGACGGTCCTATAATTCACCCCTCCACTTT. It codes for CASSLSGRSYNSPLHF.

The rearrangement joins TRBV20-1 to TRBJ1-1; tentative D call: TRBD1 (6 bases). The CDR3 is made up of 12 amino acids. Trimming took off 0 bases at V and 11 bases at J, with 13 bases between the two ends. Germline V CDR1 and CDR2: DFQATT, SNEGSKA (reference sequence). CDR3 protein: CSAREEGGVAFF. DNA of the CDR3: TGCAGTGCTAGAGAGGAGGGGGGGGTGGCTTTCTTT.

This chain links TRBV11-2 with TRBJ2-3, with D possibly TRBD2 on 5 matching bases. Trimming pared 5 bases from V and 4 bases from J, leaving 19 bases between. The CDR3 sequence is 16 residues long. Germline CDR1 and CDR2: SGHAT and FQNNGV. In DNA form, the CDR3 reads TGTGCCAGCAGCCCAGGTCAGGCGGGCCCCGCAGATACGCAGTATTTT. It translates to CASSPGQAGPADTQYF.

This clonotype was found a few times. The rearrangement links TRBV20-1 to TRBJ1-2; D possibly corresponds to TRBD1 (6 bases). V lost 1 base and J 4 bases, leaving 16 bases between the germline ends. The CDR3 has 15 amino acids. CDR1 DFQATT and CDR2 SNEGSKA come from the germline V gene (reference sequence). The CDR3 protein is CSARANTGTAYGYTF. The CDR3 DNA sequence: TGCAGTGCTAGAGCGAATACAGGGACTGCCTATGGCTACACCTTC.

This clonotype was seen more than once but under ten times. V is TRBV10-3 and J is TRBJ2-5, with D hard to call. Germline V lookup: CDR1 ENHRY, CDR2 SYGVKD. The V and J ends lost 7 bases and 9 bases respectively, with 21 bases between them. CDR3 length equals 14 residues. The CDR3 sequence: CAIKMTGSGDPQYF. The CDR3 DNA reads TGTGCCATCAAAATGACTGGATCTGGAGATCCCCAGTACTTC.

This clonotype has more than one count but fewer than ten. The V gene is TRBV3-1, the J gene TRBJ2-3; 8 bases are a match to TRBD1. J gave up 2 bases and V 0 bases, and 10 bases lay outside the gene matches. The germline gives CDR1 LGHDT, CDR2 YNNKEL (reference sequence). The CDR3 is 18 amino acids. In DNA, the CDR3 is TGTGCCAGCAGCCAAGAGTGGGCCGGACAGGGATTCACAGATACGCAGTATTTT. Amino acids: CASSQEWAGQGFTDTQYF.

The rearrangement uses TRBV28 and TRBJ1-4, with TRBD1 matching over 7 bases. CDR1 is MDHEN, CDR2 SYDVKM, per germline. The CDR3 has 14 amino acids. The J segment lost 7 bases and the V segment lost 5 bases, leaving 7 bases of the junction unmatched. For the CDR3, the DNA is TGTGCCAGCAGTCCGACAGGGCGGGGTGAAAAACTGTTTTTT. Translation gives CASSPTGRGEKLFF.

The chain couples TRBV12-3 or TRBV12-4 to TRBJ1-1; D is uncertain. V dropped 3 bases and J dropped 4 bases, with 18 bases sitting between them. This CDR3 comprises 16 residues. This CDR3 reads CASSFDFREGRTEAFF. For the CDR3, the DNA is TGTGCCAGCAGTTTTGATTTCCGGGAAGGTCGCACTGAAGCTTTCTTT.

The chain recombines TRBV29-1 with TRBJ1-1; 8 positions match TRBD1. The germline V gene has CDR1 SQVTM and CDR2 ANQGSEA. CDR3 length: 12 amino acids. Losses at the gene ends were 7 bases for V and 5 bases for J; bases not matched to a gene: 6. This CDR3 reads CSAGTGDTEAFF. DNA for the CDR3: TGCAGCGCCGGGACAGGAGATACTGAAGCTTTCTTT.

The CDR3 is CSARDFSRGMNTEAFF. CDR3 nucleotides: TGCAGTGCTAGAGATTTTTCCAGGGGGATGAACACTGAAGCTTTCTTT. The rearrangement joins TRBV20-1 to TRBJ1-1, with 7 bases fitting TRBD1. After removal of 0 bases from V and 0 bases from J, the junction contained 7 bases not matched to a gene. This CDR3 has 16 amino acids. CDR1 and CDR2 (germline): DFQATT, SNEGSKA (reference sequence).

This clonotype was picked up a small number of times. The rearrangement joins TRBV28 to TRBJ2-3; D unclear. Germline V gives CDR1 MDHEN, CDR2 SYDVKM. Trimming left V 0 bases short and J 3 bases short, with 7 bases between. The CDR3 totals 14 residues. The CDR3 DNA follows: TGTGCCAGCAGTTTATGGGGTGGGACAGATACGCAGTATTTT. It yields the protein CASSLWGGTDTQYF.

This clonotype was seen just once. The genes are TRBV5-6 and TRBJ2-7; 7 positions agree with TRBD1. V lost 4 bases and J lost 3; bases outside the gene matches: 4. Per germline, CDR1 SGHDT and CDR2 YYEEEE. This CDR3 comprises 13 residues. The CDR3 DNA reads TGTGCCAGCAGCCTGGGACAGCGCTACGAGCAGTACTTC. Amino acid sequence: CASSLGQRYEQYF.

This clonotype was seen once. The chain joins TRBV29-1 to TRBJ2-4; D remains unclear. Per germline, CDR1 SQVTM and CDR2 ANQGSEA. Between the trimmed V and J ends, which lost 2 bases and 0 bases, there was a span of 14 bases. CDR3 length: 16 amino acids. In DNA form, the CDR3 reads TGCAGCGTTGAAACGGCACCCTTCTTAGCCAAAAACATTCAGTACTTC. Translating it yields CSVETAPFLAKNIQYF.

The chain is built from TRBV5-1 and TRBJ1-2; D call uncertain. The CDR3 is 13 residues long. Germline CDR1 and CDR2: SGHRS and YFSETQ. V lost 0 bases and J lost 4, with 7 bases in between. Here the CDR3 reads CASSLGVTYGYTF. The CDR3 nucleotides read TGCGCCAGCAGCTTGGGCGTTACCTATGGCTACACCTTC.

The genes are TRBV28 and TRBJ2-3, with D uncertain. The germline V and J ends were trimmed by 5 bases and 9 bases, with 12 bases remaining between them. The germline CDR1 and CDR2 sequences are MDHEN and SYDVKM. The CDR3 runs 12 residues. The CDR3 sequence: CASSQTQNTQYF. The DNA for the CDR3 is TGTGCCAGCAGTCAAACCCAGAACACGCAGTATTTT.

The chain recombines TRBV28 with TRBJ2-1; 7 bases are a match to TRBD1. V was pared by 5 bases and J by 3 bases, with 4 bases of the junction left unmatched. The germline gives CDR1 MDHEN, CDR2 SYDVKM. The CDR3 runs 14 residues. CDR3 in DNA: TGTGCCAGCAGTCCCGGGGACAGCTACAATGAGCAGTTCTTC. It specifies CASSPGDSYNEQFF.

This rearrangement joins TRBV2 to TRBJ2-2, with D maybe TRBD2 (6 bases). The V and J ends lost 8 bases and 0 bases respectively, with 25 bases between them. The germline V gene encodes CDR1 SNHLY and CDR2 FYNNEI. The CDR3 is made up of 19 amino acids. DNA for the CDR3: TGTGCCAGCTGTTTGGGACTGTTTGCTTTGGGCTCGAACACCGGGGAGCTGTTTTTT. This gives the protein CASCLGLFALGSNTGELFF.

This clonotype turned up a few times. This chain links TRBV7-9 with TRBJ1-5; D call uncertain. The germline gives CDR1 SEHNR, CDR2 FQNEAQ (reference sequence). The CDR3 sequence is 14 residues long. Trimming left V 0 bases short and J 4 bases short, with 7 bases between. CDR3 DNA: TGTGCCAGCAGCTTAGCGGCAAATAATCAGCCCCAGCATTTT. Translation: CASSLAANNQPQHF.

In this sample, this clonotype turned up a few times. The rearrangement joins TRBV10-3 to TRBJ2-3; maybe TRBD2 (6 bases). Trimming left V 0 bases short and J 2 bases short, with 12 bases between. Germline V gives CDR1 ENHRY, CDR2 SYGVKD. The CDR3 spans 16 residues. As DNA, the CDR3 is TGTGCCATCAGTGAGTCGTCTGGCGGGGCCACAGATACGCAGTATTTT. Translating it yields CAISESSGGATDTQYF.

This chain connects TRBV5-1 to TRBJ1-1; unclear D gene. The CDR3 has 11 amino acids. CDR1 and CDR2 (germline): SGHRS, YFSETQ. Trimming took 7 bases from V and 0 from J, leaving 4 bases between them. The CDR3 here is CASAMNTEAFF. CDR3 in DNA: TGCGCCAGCGCGATGAACACTGAAGCTTTCTTT.

The V and J genes are TRBV12-3 or TRBV12-4 and TRBJ2-1; maybe TRBD1 (5 bases). The CDR3 contains 17 residues. Trimming stripped 5 bases from V and 0 bases from J, with 17 bases between. As DNA, the CDR3 is TGTGCCAGCAGTAAACCGACAGAAACAGTCTCCTACAATGAGCAGTTCTTC. This sequence encodes CASSKPTETVSYNEQFF.

This sequence joins TRBV7-9 and TRBJ2-3; no clear D gene. V shed 6 bases and J shed 4 bases, with 8 bases lying between them. The germline gives CDR1 SEHNR, CDR2 FQNEAQ (reference sequence). The CDR3 runs to 12 residues. CDR3 sequence reads: CASRHRADTQYF. In DNA, the CDR3 is TGTGCCAGCAGACATAGGGCAGATACGCAGTATTTT. Full variable domain (remainder filled in from reference TRBV7-9 and TRBJ2-3): DTGVSQNPRHKITKRGQNVTFRCDPISEHNRLYWYRQTLGQGPEFLTYFQNEAQLEKSRLLSDRFSAERPKGSFSTLEIQRTEQGDSAMYLCASRHRADTQYFGPGTRLTVL.

This clonotype was detected a few times. This rearrangement joins TRBV12-3 or TRBV12-4 to TRBJ2-5; no definite D call. With 3 bases removed from V and 2 bases from J, the gap between germline ends came to 4 bases. There are 12 residues in the CDR3. The CDR3 is CASSLTQETQYF. The DNA for the CDR3 is TGTGCCAGCAGTTTGACGCAAGAGACCCAGTACTTC.

The chain employs TRBV27 and TRBJ2-7, with a weak D call TRBD2 (5 bases). The CDR3 is made up of 13 amino acids. Germline-derived CDR1 and CDR2 are MNHEY and SMNVEV (reference sequence). Trimming took off 8 bases at V and 3 bases at J, with 14 bases between the two ends. CDR3 DNA sequence: TGTGCCAGCCGGCGGCTAGCCAGCTACGAGCAGTACTTC. This sequence encodes CASRRLASYEQYF.

The V call is TRBV2, the J call TRBJ1-5; D may be TRBD1 (5 bases). The CDR3 has 14 residues. CDR1 is SNHLY and CDR2 is FYNNEI in the germline V gene. With 0 bases removed from V and 7 bases from J, the gap between germline ends came to 10 bases. The CDR3 nucleotides are TGTGCCAGCAGTGAAGCAGGGACGGGGCAGCCCCAGCATTTT. It encodes CASSEAGTGQPQHF.